Listed below are T cell receptor beta chains from one sample, sequenced in a study of spatial heterogeneity in lung cancer. Via MiXCR, TCRdb re-called the 5' RACE reads, giving one row per CDR3 protein. Here the sample spans approximately 2,500 distinct CDR3 sequences, around 7.2% being singletons. This specimen consisted of lung tumor tissue, obtained at surgery. The receptor source for this set is a female donor with early-stage non-small cell lung cancer. CDR3s include the opening cysteine and the closing phenylalanine or tryptophan. The D gene is left open where the match is weak. The listing skips clone size in some rows; elsewhere it reads once, few, many or a size class.

D gene | clone size | J gene | V gene | CDR3 protein
. | many | TRBJ1-4 | TRBV20-1 | CSAREGRSEKLFF
. | medium-sized | TRBJ2-5 | TRBV18 | CASSPSSGGETQYF
. | medium-sized | TRBJ1-5 | TRBV27 | CASSLTAGFNQPQHF
. | medium-sized | TRBJ1-1 | TRBV7-8 | CASSLDQGRAFF
. | medium-sized | TRBJ2-1 | TRBV7-9 | CASSSLGNEQFF
TRBD1 | . | TRBJ2-2 | TRBV12-3/TRBV12-4 | CASSSGQGSLLRTGELFF
. | many | TRBJ2-5 | TRBV4-2 | CASSQGASMKETQYF
. | medium-sized | TRBJ1-6 | TRBV19 | CASSPYRDGNSPLHF
. | medium-sized | TRBJ1-6 | TRBV12-3/TRBV12-4 | CASSFPNSPLHF
TRBD2 | medium-sized | TRBJ2-3 | TRBV14 | CASSQLSSGGPDTQYF
. | many | TRBJ1-4 | TRBV10-3 | CAISGGTNEKLFF
. | medium-sized | TRBJ2-7 | TRBV18 | CASSYASYEQYF
. | medium-sized | TRBJ2-7 | TRBV20-1 | CSARNRTWYEQYF
TRBD1 | medium-sized | TRBJ1-2 | TRBV5-5 | CATETGVGYTF
. | medium-sized | TRBJ1-1 | TRBV3-1 | CASSPTATTEAFF
. | medium-sized | TRBJ1-1 | TRBV30 | CAWSREGTEAFF
. | few | TRBJ1-2 | TRBV7-9 | CASSPYGYTF
. | medium-sized | TRBJ2-7 | TRBV5-4 | CASSPSGRPSYEQYF
. | medium-sized | TRBJ2-5 | TRBV9 | CASSVAGGETQYF
. | medium-sized | TRBJ1-3 | TRBV9 | CASSVGGGPGNTIYF
. | medium-sized | TRBJ2-2 | TRBV6-4 | CASKPQGVPGGELFF
. | . | TRBJ2-3 | TRBV5-1 | CASSLAAVGTSTDTQYF
. | medium-sized | TRBJ1-5 | TRBV4-3 | CASSQVYRGNQPQHF
. | medium-sized | TRBJ2-1 | TRBV20-1 | CSAQSYTGRNYNEQFF
. | medium-sized | TRBJ1-5 | TRBV30 | CAWQAASRNQPQHF
TRBD2 | medium-sized | TRBJ2-3 | TRBV20-1 | CSARPVTGTKQYF
. | medium-sized | TRBJ1-1 | TRBV30 | CAWSAGLMNTEAFF